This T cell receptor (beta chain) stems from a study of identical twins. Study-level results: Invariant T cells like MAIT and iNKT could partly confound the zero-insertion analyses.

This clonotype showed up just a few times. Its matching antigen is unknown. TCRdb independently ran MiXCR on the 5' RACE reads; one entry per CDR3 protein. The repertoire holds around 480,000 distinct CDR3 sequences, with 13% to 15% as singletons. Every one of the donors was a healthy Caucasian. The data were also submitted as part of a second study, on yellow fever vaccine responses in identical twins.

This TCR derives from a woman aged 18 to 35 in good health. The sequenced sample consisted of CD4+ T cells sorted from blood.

For the CDR3, the DNA is TGTGCCAGCAGCTTAGCCGGGAATCTGGGGTACAATGAGCAGTTCTTC. Translation gives CASSLAGNLGYNEQFF. This chain connects TRBV7-2 to TRBJ2-1; a possible D gene is TRBD2 (5 bases). The CDR3 is made up of 16 amino acids. The germline V and J ends were trimmed by 0 bases and 4 bases, with 13 bases remaining between them. Looked up from germline, CDR1 is SGHTA and CDR2 is FQGNSA.